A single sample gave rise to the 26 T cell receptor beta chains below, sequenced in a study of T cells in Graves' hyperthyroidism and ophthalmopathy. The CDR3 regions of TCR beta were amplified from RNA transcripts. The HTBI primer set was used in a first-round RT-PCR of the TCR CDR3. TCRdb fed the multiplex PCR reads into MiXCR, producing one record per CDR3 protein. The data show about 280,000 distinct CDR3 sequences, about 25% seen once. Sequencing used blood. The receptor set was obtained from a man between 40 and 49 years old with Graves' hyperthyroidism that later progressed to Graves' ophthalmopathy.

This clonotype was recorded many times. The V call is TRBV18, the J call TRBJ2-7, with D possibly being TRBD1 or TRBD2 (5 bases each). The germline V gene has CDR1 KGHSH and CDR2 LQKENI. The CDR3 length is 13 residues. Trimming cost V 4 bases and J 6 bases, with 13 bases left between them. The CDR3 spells CASSLGTMGEQYF. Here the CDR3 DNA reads TGTGCCAGCTCACTCGGGACCATGGGCGAGCAGTACTTC.

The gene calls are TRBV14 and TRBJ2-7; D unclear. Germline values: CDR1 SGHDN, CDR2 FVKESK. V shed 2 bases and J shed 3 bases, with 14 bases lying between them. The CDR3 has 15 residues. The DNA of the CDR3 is TGTGCCAGCAGCCAAATGCACGGCTTCAACTACGAGCAGTACTTC. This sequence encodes CASSQMHGFNYEQYF. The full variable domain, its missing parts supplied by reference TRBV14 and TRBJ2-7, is EAGVTQFPSHSVIEKGQTVTLRCDPISGHDNLYWYRRVMGKEIKFLLHFVKESKQDESGMPNNRFLAERTGGTYSTLKVQPAELEDSGVYFCASSQMHGFNYEQYFGPGTRLTVT.

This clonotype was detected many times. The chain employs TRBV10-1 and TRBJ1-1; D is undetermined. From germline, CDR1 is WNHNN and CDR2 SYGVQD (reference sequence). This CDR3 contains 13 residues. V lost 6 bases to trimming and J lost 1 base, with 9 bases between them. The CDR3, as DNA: TGCGCCAGCAGCTCCCTGGGGAACACTGAAGCTTTCTTT. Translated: CASSSLGNTEAFF.

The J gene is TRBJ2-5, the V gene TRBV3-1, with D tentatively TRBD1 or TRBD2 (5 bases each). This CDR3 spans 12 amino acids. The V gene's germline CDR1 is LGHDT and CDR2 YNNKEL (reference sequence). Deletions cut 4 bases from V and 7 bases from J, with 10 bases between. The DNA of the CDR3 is TGTGCCAGCAGCCTCGGGACCTCGACCCAGTACTTC. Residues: CASSLGTSTQYF.

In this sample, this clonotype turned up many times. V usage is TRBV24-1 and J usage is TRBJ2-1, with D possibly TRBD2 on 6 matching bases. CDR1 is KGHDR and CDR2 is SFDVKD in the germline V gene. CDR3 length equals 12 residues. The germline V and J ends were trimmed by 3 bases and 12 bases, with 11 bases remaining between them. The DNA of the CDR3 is TGTGCCACCAGTGATATCCGGGACTGGCAGTTCTTC. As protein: CATSDIRDWQFF.

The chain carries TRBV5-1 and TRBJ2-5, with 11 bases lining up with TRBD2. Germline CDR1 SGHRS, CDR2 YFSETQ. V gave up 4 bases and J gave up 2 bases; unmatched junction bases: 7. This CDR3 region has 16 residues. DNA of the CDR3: TGCGCCAGCAGCCCCACAAGACTAGCGGGACAAGAGACCCAGTACTTC. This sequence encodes CASSPTRLAGQETQYF.

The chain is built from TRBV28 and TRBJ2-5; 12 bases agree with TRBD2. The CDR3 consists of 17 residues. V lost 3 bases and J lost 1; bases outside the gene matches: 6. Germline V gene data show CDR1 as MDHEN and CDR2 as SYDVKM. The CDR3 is CASSFQTSGGPQETQYF. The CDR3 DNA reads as TGTGCCAGCAGTTTCCAGACTAGCGGGGGCCCCCAAGAGACCCAGTACTTC.

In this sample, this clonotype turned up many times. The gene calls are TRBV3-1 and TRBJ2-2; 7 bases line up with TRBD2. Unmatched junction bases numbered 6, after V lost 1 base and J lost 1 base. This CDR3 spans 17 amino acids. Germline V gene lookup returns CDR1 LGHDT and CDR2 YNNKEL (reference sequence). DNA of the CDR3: TGTGCCAGCAGCCAAGTTTGGATAGCGGGGAACACCGGGGAGCTGTTTTTT. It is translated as CASSQVWIAGNTGELFF. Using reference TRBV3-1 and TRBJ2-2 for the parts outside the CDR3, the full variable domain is DTAVSQTPKYLVTQMGNDKSIKCEQNLGHDTMYWYKQDSKKFLKIMFSYNNKELIINETVPNRFSPKSPDKAHLNLHINSLELGDSAVYFCASSQVWIAGNTGELFFGEGSRLTVL.

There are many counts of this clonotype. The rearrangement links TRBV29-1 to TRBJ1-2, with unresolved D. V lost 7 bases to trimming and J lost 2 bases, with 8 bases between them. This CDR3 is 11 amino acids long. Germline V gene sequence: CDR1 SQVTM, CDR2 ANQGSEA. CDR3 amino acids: CSAEGNYGYTF. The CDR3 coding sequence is TGCAGCGCCGAAGGGAACTATGGCTACACCTTC.

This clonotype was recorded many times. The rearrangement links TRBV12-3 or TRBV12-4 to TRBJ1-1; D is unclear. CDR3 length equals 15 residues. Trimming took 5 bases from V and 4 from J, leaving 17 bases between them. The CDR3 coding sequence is TGTGCCAGCAGTGCCCTTCTTGGGAGAAGCACTGAAGCTTTCTTT. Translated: CASSALLGRSTEAFF.

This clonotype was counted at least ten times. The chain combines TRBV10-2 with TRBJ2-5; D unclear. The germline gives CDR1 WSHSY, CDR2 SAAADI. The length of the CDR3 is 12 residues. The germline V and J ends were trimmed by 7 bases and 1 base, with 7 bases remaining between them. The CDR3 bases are TGCGCCAGCAAGGGCGGCCAAGAGACCCAGTACTTC. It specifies CASKGGQETQYF.

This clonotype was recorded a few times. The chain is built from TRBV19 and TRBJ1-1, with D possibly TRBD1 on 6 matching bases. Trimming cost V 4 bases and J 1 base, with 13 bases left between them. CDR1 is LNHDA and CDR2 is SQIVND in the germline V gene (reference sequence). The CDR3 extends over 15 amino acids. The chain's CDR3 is CASSSLGRGNTEAFF. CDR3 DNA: TGTGCCAGTAGTAGTCTTGGCAGGGGGAACACTGAAGCTTTCTTT.

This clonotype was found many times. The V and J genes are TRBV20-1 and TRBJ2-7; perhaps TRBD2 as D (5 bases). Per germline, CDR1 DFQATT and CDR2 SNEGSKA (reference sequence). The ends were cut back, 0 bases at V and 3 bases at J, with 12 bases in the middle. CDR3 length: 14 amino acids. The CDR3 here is CSARDWPSGYEQYF. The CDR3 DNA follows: TGCAGTGCTAGAGATTGGCCAAGCGGCTACGAGCAGTACTTC.

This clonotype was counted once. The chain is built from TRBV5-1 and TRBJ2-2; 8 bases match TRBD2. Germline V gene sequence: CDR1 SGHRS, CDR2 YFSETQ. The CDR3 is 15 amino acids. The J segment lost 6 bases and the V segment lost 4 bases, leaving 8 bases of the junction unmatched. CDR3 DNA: TGCGCCAGCAGCCTGGGGACTAGGGCATCCGGGGAGCTGTTTTTT. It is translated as CASSLGTRASGELFF.

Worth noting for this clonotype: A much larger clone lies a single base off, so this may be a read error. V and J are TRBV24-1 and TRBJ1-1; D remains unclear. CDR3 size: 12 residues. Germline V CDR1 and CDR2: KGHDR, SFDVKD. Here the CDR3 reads CATSDEVANAIF. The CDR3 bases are TGTGCCACCAGTGATGAGGTGGCTAATGCTATCTTT.

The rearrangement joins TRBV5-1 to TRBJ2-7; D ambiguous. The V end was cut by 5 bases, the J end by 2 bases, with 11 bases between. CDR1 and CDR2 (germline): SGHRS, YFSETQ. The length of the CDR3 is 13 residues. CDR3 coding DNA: TGCGCCAGCAGTTCTGGACCCGCCTACGAGCAGTACTTC. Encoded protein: CASSSGPAYEQYF. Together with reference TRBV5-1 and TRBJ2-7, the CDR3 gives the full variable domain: KAGVTQTPRYLIKTRGQQVTLSCSPISGHRSVSWYQQTPGQGLQFLFEYFSETQRNKGNFPGRFSGRQFSNSRSEMNVSTLELGDSALYLCASSSGPAYEQYFGPGTRLTVT.

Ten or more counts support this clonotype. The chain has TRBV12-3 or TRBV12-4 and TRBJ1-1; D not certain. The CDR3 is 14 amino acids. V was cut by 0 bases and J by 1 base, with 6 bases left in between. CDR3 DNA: TGTGCCAGCAGTTTAGCAGGGTCGAACACTGAAGCTTTCTTT. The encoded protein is CASSLAGSNTEAFF.

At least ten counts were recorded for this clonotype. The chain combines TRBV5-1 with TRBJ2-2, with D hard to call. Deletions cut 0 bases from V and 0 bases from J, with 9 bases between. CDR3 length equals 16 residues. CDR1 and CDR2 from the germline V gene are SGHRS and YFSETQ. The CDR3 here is CASSLATATNTGELFF. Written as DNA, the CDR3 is TGCGCCAGCAGCTTGGCGACCGCGACGAACACCGGGGAGCTGTTTTTT.

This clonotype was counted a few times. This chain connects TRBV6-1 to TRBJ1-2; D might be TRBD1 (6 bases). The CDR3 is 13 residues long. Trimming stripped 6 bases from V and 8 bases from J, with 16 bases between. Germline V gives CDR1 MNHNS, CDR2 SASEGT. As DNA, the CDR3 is TGTGCCAGCAGCAGGGGCAGGGGTTGGGGCTACACCTTC. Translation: CASSRGRGWGYTF.

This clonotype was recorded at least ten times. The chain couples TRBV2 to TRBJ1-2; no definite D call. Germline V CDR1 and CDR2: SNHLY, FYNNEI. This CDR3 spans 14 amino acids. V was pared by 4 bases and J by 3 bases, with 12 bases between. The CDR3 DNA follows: TGTGCCAGCAGTGCCGGGAGCCTTGACTATGGCTACACCTTC. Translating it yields CASSAGSLDYGYTF.

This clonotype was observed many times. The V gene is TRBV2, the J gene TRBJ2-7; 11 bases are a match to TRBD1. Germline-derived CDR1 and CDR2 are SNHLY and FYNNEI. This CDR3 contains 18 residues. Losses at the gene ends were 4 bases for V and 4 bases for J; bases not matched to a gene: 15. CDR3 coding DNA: TGTGCCAGCAGTGCGGGACAGGGGGTCGATCCAAGGGGATACGAGCAGTACTTC. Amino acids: CASSAGQGVDPRGYEQYF.

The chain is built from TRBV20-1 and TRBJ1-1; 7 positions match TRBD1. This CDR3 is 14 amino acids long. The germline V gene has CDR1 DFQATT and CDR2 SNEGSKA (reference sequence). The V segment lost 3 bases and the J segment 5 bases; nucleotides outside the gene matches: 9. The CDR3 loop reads CSARFRQGETEAFF. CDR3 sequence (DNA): TGCAGTGCTAGGTTTCGACAGGGTGAAACTGAAGCTTTCTTT.

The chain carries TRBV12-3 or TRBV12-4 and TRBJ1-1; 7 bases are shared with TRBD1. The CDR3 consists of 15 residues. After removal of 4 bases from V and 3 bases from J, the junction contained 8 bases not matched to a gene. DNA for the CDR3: TGTGCCAGCAGTTCCATTGGGACAGTGGACACTGAAGCTTTCTTT. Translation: CASSSIGTVDTEAFF.

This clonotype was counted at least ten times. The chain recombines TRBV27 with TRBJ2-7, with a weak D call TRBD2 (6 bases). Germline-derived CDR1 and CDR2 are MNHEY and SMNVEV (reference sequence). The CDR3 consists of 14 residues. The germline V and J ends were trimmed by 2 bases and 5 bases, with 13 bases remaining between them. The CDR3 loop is CASSLGGSLNEQYF. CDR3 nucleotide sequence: TGTGCCAGCAGTTTAGGGGGGTCCCTCAACGAGCAGTACTTC.

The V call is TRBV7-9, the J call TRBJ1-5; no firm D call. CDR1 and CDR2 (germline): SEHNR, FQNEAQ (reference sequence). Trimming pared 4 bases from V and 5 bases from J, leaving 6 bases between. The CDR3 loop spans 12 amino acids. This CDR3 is CASSWEYQPQHF. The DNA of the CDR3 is TGTGCCAGCAGCTGGGAATATCAGCCCCAGCATTTT.

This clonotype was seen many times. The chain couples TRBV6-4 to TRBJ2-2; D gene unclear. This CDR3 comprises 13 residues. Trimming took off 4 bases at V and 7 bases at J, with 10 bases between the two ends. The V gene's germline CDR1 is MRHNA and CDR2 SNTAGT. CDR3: CASSAVQSGELFF. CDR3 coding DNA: TGTGCCAGCAGTGCGGTACAGAGCGGGGAGCTGTTTTTT.